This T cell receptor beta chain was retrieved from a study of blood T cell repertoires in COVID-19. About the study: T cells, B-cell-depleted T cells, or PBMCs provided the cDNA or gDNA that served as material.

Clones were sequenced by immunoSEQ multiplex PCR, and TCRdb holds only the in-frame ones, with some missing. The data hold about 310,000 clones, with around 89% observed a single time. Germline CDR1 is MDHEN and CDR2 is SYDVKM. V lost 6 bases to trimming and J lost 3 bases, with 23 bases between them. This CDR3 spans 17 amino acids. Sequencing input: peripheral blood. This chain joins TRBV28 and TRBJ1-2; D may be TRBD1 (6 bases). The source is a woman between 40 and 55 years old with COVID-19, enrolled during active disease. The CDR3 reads CASSPPYRVAVDYGYTF. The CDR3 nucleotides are TGTGCCAGCAGCCCTCCTTACAGGGTTGCTGTTGACTATGGCTACACCTTC.